This passage covers 21 T cell receptor beta chains from one sample sequenced in a study of cytomegalovirus exposure and HLA in healthy donors. Profiling relied on immunoSEQ multiplex PCR, and the TCRdb table lists in-frame clones only, not all of them. The data hold around 60,000 clones, with around 96% observed a single time. Input material: PBMCs. Every receptor here comes from a woman in her late teens or twenties in good health and CMV-seronegative.

The chain recombines TRBV9 with TRBJ1-2; 9 bases align to TRBD1. J lost 5 bases, V lost 3 bases, and 2 bases had no gene match. Germline assignment: CDR1 SGDLS and CDR2 YYNGEE. This CDR3 comprises 13 residues. In nucleotides, the CDR3 is TGTGCCAGCAGCGCCGGGACAGGGTATGGCTACACCTTC. As protein: CASSAGTGYGYTF.

This rearrangement joins TRBV28 to TRBJ2-2; D unclear. Deletions cut 5 bases from V and 1 base from J, with 5 bases between. In germline, CDR1 is MDHEN, CDR2 SYDVKM. CDR3 length: 13 residues. CDR3 bases: TGTGCCAGCAGTCCCAGGAACACCGGGGAGCTGTTTTTT. Translated: CASSPRNTGELFF.

The chain links TRBV5-1 to TRBJ2-3; 16 nucleotides line up with TRBD2. Per the germline V gene, CDR1 is SGHRS and CDR2 is YFSETQ. Losses at the gene ends were 4 bases for V and 1 base for J; bases not matched to a gene: 3. The CDR3 length is 17 residues. This CDR3 reads CASSRGTSGRGTDTQYF. The CDR3 nucleotides read TGCGCCAGCAGCCGCGGGACTAGCGGGAGGGGCACAGATACGCAGTATTTT.

Here the CDR3 DNA reads TGTGCCAGCAGCCAAGGGGCTCTGAACACTGAAGCTTTCTTT. Protein product: CASSQGALNTEAFF. The chain carries TRBV4-2 and TRBJ1-1, with unresolved D. V lost 1 base to trimming and J lost 0 bases, with 6 bases between them. This CDR3 is 14 amino acids long. Germline V gene lookup returns CDR1 LGHNA and CDR2 YNFKEQ.

J is TRBJ1-4 and V is TRBV15; D is perhaps TRBD1 (5 bases). CDR1 LNHNV and CDR2 YYDKDF come from the germline V gene (reference sequence). CDR3 length: 12 residues. V lost 5 bases and J lost 11, with 12 bases in between. DNA for the CDR3: TGTGCCACCAGCTCGAGGAAGGGGAAACTGTTTTTT. Protein product: CATSSRKGKLFF.

V usage is TRBV4-2 and J usage is TRBJ2-7; TRBD2 matches 7 bases. There are 16 residues in the CDR3. Germline V gene lookup returns CDR1 LGHNA and CDR2 YNFKEQ. The ends lost 5 bases at V and 0 bases at J; junction bases unmatched: 10. CDR3 loop: CASSEGVLARSYEQYF. The CDR3 DNA follows: TGTGCCAGCAGCGAAGGGGTACTAGCGCGCTCCTACGAGCAGTACTTC.

The chain uses TRBV18 and TRBJ2-1, with 7 bases matching TRBD1. Per germline, CDR1 KGHSH and CDR2 LQKENI. The length of the CDR3 is 14 residues. Trimming cost V 2 bases and J 7 bases; bases outside gene matches: 5. The CDR3 region is CASSPDRVKNEQFF. CDR3 DNA sequence: TGTGCCAGCTCACCAGACAGGGTTAAAAATGAGCAGTTCTTC.

This clone was counted once. This rearrangement joins TRBV7-2 to TRBJ2-5; D is perhaps TRBD2 (5 bases). This CDR3 has 13 amino acids. Trimming stripped 5 bases from V and 5 bases from J, with 12 bases between. Germline-derived CDR1 and CDR2 are SGHTA and FQGNSA. DNA of the CDR3: TGTGCCAGCAGCCCACCGTGGAGGGAGACCCAGTACTTC. Translated: CASSPPWRETQYF.

The chain is built from TRBV19 and TRBJ1-2; D uncertain. Trimming cost V 3 bases and J 4 bases, with 30 bases left between them. The germline V gene has CDR1 LNHDA and CDR2 SQIVND (reference sequence). The CDR3 loop spans 20 amino acids. CDR3 region: CASSIFLVPGETALGYGYTF. CDR3 DNA: TGTGCCAGTAGTATTTTTCTGGTCCCCGGGGAGACCGCCTTGGGCTATGGCTACACCTTC.

V gene TRBV6-4 combines with J gene TRBJ2-1, with 8 bases fitting TRBD1. Germline V CDR1 and CDR2: MRHNA, SNTAGT. V shed 0 bases and J 6 bases; nucleotides not matched to a gene: 7. This CDR3 spans 16 amino acids. The CDR3, as DNA: TGTGCCAGCAGTGACTCGGGGCAGGGGGCTAGCAATGAGCAGTTCTTC. Its protein is CASSDSGQGASNEQFF.

The gene calls are TRBV4-3 and TRBJ2-1; 8 bases align to TRBD1. The trim removed 3 bases at V and 6 bases at J, leaving 13 bases unmatched. CDR1 and CDR2 from the germline V gene are LGHNA and YSLEER. CDR3 length: 17 residues. CDR3 nucleotides: TGCGCCAGCAGCCAGAAGGTCCAGGCAGGGGGCATCAATGAGCAGTTCTTC. It yields the protein CASSQKVQAGGINEQFF.

The chain is built from TRBV28 and TRBJ2-3, with 12 nucleotides matching TRBD2. This CDR3 spans 18 amino acids. Germline loops: CDR1 MDHEN, CDR2 SYDVKM. The ends lost 6 bases at V and 3 bases at J; junction bases unmatched: 13. In DNA form, the CDR3 reads TGTGCCAGCAGAGGACTAGCGGGAAAGGCCCCCAGGACAGATACGCAGTATTTT. Translated: CASRGLAGKAPRTDTQYF. Based on the CDR3 plus reference TRBV28 and TRBJ2-3, the full variable domain is DVKVTQSSRYLVKRTGEKVFLECVQDMDHENMFWYRQDPGLGLRLIYFSYDVKMKEKGDIPEGYSVSREKKERFSLILESASTNQTSMYLCASRGLAGKAPRTDTQYFGPGTRLTVL.

The chain joins TRBV28 to TRBJ1-2, with 10 nucleotides matching TRBD1. CDR1 is MDHEN and CDR2 is SYDVKM in the germline V gene. The CDR3 length is 14 residues. Germline trimming cut 10 bases from V and 2 bases from J; bases unmatched to any gene: 7. DNA of the CDR3: TGTGCCACAACGGGACAGGGGAAAAACTATGGCTACACCTTC. Amino acids: CATTGQGKNYGYTF.

The chain joins TRBV27 to TRBJ2-2; weak D call: TRBD1 (6 bases). Germline V gene sequence: CDR1 MNHEY, CDR2 SMNVEV (reference sequence). V lost 7 bases to trimming and J lost 4 bases, with 13 bases between them. The CDR3 is 14 amino acids. CDR3 sequence: CASTTDSPTGELFF. The CDR3 region has the DNA TGTGCCAGCACCACGGACAGTCCCACCGGGGAGCTGTTTTTT.

The rearrangement uses TRBV28 and TRBJ2-5, with D tentatively TRBD1 (6 bases). The V gene's germline CDR1 is MDHEN and CDR2 SYDVKM. The germline V and J ends were trimmed by 6 bases and 5 bases, with 19 bases remaining between them. This CDR3 region has 15 residues. CDR3 bases: TGTGCCAGCAGCCGACCAACAGGGCATGGGGAGACCCAGTACTTC. Its translation is CASSRPTGHGETQYF. The whole variable domain, remainder taken from reference TRBV28 and TRBJ2-5, is DVKVTQSSRYLVKRTGEKVFLECVQDMDHENMFWYRQDPGLGLRLIYFSYDVKMKEKGDIPEGYSVSREKKERFSLILESASTNQTSMYLCASSRPTGHGETQYFGPGTRLLVL.

This clone has just one count. This specimen includes other DNA sequences encoding the same CDR3. This chain uses TRBV5-1 with TRBJ2-5; possibly TRBD1 for D (8 bases). This CDR3 is built from 14 residues. V was pared by 4 bases and J by 5 bases, with 15 bases between. Germline V gene sequence: CDR1 SGHRS, CDR2 YFSETQ. DNA for the CDR3: TGCGCCAGCAGCCCCGGACAGGGAGGGGAGACCCAGTACTTC. Translation gives CASSPGQGGETQYF.

The genes are TRBV28 and TRBJ2-1; 8 bases are shared with TRBD1. The germline V gene has CDR1 MDHEN and CDR2 SYDVKM. This CDR3 is 16 amino acids long. V was pared by 6 bases and J by 0 bases, with 7 bases of the junction left unmatched. This chain's CDR3 is CASSPQGAHSYNEQFF. In DNA, the CDR3 is TGTGCCAGCAGCCCCCAGGGGGCGCACTCCTACAATGAGCAGTTCTTC.

V is TRBV2 and J is TRBJ2-7; D unclear. The V end was cut by 1 base, the J end by 0 bases, with 13 bases between. The CDR3 sequence is 16 residues long. Germline loops: CDR1 SNHLY, CDR2 FYNNEI. The CDR3 protein is CASSEGFGRLSYEQYF. CDR3 in DNA: TGTGCCAGCAGTGAAGGGTTCGGCAGGCTCTCCTACGAGCAGTACTTC.

The chain employs TRBV5-6 and TRBJ2-5, with D maybe TRBD1 (6 bases). The CDR3 spans 14 residues. The V gene lost 2 bases and the J gene lost 3 bases, with 11 bases spanning the gap. CDR1 is SGHDT and CDR2 is YYEEEE in the germline V gene. For the CDR3, the DNA is TGTGCCAGCAGCTTCAGGGGCCCTAAAGAGACCCAGTACTTC. Translating gives CASSFRGPKETQYF.

The rearrangement uses TRBV13 and TRBJ1-2; 7 bases fit TRBD1. CDR3 size: 16 residues. Germline V gene sequence: CDR1 PRHDT, CDR2 FYEKMQ (reference sequence). J lost 4 bases, V lost 1 base, and 9 bases had no gene match. CDR3: CASSLAGTASGYGYTF. The CDR3 region has the DNA TGTGCCAGCAGCTTAGCCGGGACAGCCTCTGGCTATGGCTACACCTTC.

The genes are TRBV30 and TRBJ2-3; the match to TRBD2 covers 10 bases. Germline V gene data show CDR1 as GTSNPN and CDR2 as SVGIG (reference sequence). The CDR3 totals 15 residues. The trim removed 4 bases at V and 2 bases at J, leaving 6 bases unmatched. CDR3 in amino acids: CAWISTSGHTDTQYF. CDR3 bases: TGTGCCTGGATCTCGACTAGCGGGCACACAGATACGCAGTATTTT.